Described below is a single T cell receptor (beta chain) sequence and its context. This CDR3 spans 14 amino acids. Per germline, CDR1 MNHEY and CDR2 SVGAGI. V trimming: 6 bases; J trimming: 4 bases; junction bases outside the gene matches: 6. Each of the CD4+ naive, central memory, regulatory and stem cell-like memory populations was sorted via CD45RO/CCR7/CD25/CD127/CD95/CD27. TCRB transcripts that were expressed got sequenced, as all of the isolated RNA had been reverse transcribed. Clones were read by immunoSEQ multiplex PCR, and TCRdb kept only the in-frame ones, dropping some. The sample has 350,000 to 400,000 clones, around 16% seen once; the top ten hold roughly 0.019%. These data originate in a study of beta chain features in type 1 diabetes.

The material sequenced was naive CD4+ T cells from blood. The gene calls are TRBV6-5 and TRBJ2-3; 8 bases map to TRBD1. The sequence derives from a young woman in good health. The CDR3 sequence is CASRRQGAADTQYF. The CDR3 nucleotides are TGTGCCAGCAGAAGGCAGGGGGCCGCAGATACGCAGTATTTT.